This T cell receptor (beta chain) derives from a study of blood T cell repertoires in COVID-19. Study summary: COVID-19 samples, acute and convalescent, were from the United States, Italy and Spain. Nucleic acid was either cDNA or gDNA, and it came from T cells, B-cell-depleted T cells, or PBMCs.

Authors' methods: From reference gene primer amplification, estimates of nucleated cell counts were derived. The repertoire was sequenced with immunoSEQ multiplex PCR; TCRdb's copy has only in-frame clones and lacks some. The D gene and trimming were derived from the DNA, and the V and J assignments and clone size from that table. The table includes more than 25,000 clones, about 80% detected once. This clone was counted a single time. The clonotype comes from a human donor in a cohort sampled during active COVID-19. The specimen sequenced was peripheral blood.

For the CDR3, the DNA is TGTGCCTGGAGAGGAGACTACACCGGGGAGCTGTTTTTT. This sequence encodes CAWRGDYTGELFF. The gene calls are TRBV30 and TRBJ2-2, with D uncertain. Trimming took off 3 bases at V and 3 bases at J, with 8 bases between the two ends. This CDR3 has 13 residues. Germline CDR1 reads GTSNPN; CDR2 reads SVGIG (reference sequence).